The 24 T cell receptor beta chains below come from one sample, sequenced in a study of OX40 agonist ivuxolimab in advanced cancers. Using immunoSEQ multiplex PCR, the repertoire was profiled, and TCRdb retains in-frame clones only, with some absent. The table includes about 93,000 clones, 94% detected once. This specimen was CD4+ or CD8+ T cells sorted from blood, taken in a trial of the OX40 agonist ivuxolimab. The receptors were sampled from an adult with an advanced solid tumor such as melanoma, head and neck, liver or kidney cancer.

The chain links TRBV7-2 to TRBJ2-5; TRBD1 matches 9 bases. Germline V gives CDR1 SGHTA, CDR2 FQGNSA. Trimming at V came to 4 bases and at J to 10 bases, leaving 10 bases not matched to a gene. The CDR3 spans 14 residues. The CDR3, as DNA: TGTGCCAGCAGCTCCCTCGGGGGACAGGGAATCCAGTACTTC. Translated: CASSSLGGQGIQYF.

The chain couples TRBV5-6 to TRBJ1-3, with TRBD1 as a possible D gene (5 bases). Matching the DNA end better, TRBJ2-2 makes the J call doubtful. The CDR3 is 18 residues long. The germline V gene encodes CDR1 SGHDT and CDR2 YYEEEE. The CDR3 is CASSLEGFQGYGTGELFF. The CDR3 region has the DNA TGTGCCAGCAGCTTGGAGGGCTTCCAGGGTTATGGCACCGGGGAGCTGTTTTTT.

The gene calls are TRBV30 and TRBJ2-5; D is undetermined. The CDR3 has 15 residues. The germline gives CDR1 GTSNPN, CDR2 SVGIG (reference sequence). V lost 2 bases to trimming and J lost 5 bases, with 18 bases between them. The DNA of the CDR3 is TGTGCCTGGAGTTCCACCGCGTCTCCTGGGGAGACCCAGTACTTC. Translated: CAWSSTASPGETQYF.

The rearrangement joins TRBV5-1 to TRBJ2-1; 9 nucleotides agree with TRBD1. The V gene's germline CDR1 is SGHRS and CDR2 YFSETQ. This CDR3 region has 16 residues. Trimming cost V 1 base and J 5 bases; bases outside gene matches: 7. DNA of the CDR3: TGCGCCAGCAGCTTGCCCCGGGACAGGGTGAACAATGAGCAGTTCTTC. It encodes CASSLPRDRVNNEQFF.

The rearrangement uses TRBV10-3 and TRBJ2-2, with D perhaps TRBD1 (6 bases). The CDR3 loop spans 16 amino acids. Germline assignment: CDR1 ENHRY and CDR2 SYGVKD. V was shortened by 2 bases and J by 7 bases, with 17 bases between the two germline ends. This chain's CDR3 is CAISEVAAGEGGELFF. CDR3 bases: TGTGCCATCAGTGAGGTGGCGGCAGGGGAAGGCGGGGAGCTGTTTTTT.

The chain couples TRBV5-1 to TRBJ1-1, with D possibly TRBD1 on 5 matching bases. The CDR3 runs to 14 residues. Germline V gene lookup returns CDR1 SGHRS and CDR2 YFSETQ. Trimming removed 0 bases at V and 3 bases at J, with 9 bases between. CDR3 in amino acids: CASSLEGPYTEAFF. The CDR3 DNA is TGCGCCAGCAGCTTGGAGGGGCCCTACACTGAAGCTTTCTTT.

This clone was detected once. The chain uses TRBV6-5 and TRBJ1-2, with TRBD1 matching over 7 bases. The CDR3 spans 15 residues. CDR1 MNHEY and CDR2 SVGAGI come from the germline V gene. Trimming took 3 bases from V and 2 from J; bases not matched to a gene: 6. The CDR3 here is CASSYGRGANYGYTF. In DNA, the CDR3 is TGTGCCAGCAGTTATGGCAGGGGGGCCAACTATGGCTACACCTTC.

CDR3 residues: CASSQDFMYQETQYF. CDR3 bases: TGCGCCAGCAGCCAGGACTTTATGTACCAAGAGACCCAGTACTTC. V is TRBV5-1 and J is TRBJ2-5, with D possibly matching TRBD2 (5 bases). The V gene's germline CDR1 is SGHRS and CDR2 YFSETQ. V lost 4 bases, J lost 0 bases, and 13 bases lay in between. The CDR3 runs 15 residues.

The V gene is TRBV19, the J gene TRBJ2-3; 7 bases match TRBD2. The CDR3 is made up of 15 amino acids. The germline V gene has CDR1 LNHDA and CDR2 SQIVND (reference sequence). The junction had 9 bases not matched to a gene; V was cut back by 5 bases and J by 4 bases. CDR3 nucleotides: TGTGCCAGTAGTTCAGGTAGCGGGTTTTCAGATACGCAGTATTTT. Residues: CASSSGSGFSDTQYF. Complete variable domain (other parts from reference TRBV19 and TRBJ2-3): DGGITQSPKYLFRKEGQNVTLSCEQNLNHDAMYWYRQDPGQGLRLIYYSQIVNDFQKGDIAEGYSVSREKKESFPLTVTSAQKNPTAFYLCASSSGSGFSDTQYFGPGTRLTVL.

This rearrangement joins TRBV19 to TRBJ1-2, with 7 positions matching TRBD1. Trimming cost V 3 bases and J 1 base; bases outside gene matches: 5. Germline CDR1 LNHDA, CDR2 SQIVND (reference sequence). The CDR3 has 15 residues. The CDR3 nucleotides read TGTGCCAGTAGTATCCCCGACAGGGTTAACTATGGCTACACCTTC. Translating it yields CASSIPDRVNYGYTF.

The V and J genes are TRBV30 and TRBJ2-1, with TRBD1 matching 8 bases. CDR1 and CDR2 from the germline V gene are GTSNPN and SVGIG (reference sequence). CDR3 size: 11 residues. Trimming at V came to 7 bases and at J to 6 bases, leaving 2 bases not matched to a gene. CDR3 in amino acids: CASDRGNEQFF. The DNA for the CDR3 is TGTGCCTCTGACAGGGGCAATGAGCAGTTCTTC.

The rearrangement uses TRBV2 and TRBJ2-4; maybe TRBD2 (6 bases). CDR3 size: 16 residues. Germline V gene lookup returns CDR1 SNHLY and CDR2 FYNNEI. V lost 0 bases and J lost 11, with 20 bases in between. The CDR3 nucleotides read TGTGCCAGCAGTGAAGCGCTGTCGGGAGCGCCTGGGGTTCAGTACTTC. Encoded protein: CASSEALSGAPGVQYF.

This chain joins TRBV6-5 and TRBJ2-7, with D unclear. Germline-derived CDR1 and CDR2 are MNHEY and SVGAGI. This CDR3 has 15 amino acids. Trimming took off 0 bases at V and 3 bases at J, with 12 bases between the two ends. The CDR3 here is CASSYSTVPLYEQYF. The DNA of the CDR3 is TGTGCCAGCAGTTACTCAACGGTCCCTCTCTACGAGCAGTACTTC.

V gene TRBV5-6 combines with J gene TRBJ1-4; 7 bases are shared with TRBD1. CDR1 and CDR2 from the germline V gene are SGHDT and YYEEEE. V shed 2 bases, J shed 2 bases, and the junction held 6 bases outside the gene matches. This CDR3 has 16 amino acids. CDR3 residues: CASSLEGASTNEKLFF. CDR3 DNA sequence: TGTGCCAGCAGCTTAGAGGGGGCTTCTACTAATGAAAAACTGTTTTTT.

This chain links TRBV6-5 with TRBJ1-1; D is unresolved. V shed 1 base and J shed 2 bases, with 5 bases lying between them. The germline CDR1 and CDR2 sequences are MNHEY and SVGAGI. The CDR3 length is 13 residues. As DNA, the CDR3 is TGTGCCAGCAGTTACTTAGGAAACACTGAAGCTTTCTTT. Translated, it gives CASSYLGNTEAFF.

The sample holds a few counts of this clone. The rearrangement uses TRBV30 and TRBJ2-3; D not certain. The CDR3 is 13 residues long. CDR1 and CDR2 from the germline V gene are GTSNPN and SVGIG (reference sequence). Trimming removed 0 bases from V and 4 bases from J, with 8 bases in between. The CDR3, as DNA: TGTGCCTGGAGTGTAAATGTGGCAGATACGCAGTATTTT. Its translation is CAWSVNVADTQYF.

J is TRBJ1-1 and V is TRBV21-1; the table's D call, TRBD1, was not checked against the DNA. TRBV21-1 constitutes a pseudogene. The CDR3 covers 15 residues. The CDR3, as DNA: TGTGCCAGCAGCAAAGCGGAGACAGTGAACACTGAAGCTTTCTTT. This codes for CASSKAETVNTEAFF.

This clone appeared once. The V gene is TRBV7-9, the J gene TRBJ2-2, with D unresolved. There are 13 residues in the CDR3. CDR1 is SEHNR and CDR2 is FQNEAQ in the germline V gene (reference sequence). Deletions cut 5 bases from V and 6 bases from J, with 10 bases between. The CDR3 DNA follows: TGTGCCAGCAGCCCCCTGGCGCCCGGGGAGCTGTTTTTT. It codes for CASSPLAPGELFF.

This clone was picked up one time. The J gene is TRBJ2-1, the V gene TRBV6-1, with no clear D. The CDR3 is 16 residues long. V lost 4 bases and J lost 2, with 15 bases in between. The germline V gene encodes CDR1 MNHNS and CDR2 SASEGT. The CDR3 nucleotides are TGTGCCAGCAGTGGGCGGACCCCCCGTACCTACAATGAGCAGTTCTTC. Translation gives CASSGRTPRTYNEQFF.

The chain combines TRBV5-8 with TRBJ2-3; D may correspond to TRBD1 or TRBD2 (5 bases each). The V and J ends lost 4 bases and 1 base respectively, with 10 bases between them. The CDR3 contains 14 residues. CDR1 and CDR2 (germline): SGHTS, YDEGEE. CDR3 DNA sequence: TGTGCCAGCAGCCACCGGGACCGCACAGATACGCAGTATTTT. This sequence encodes CASSHRDRTDTQYF. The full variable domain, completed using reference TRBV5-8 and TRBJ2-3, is EAGVTQSPTHLIKTRGQQATLRCSPISGHTSVYWYQQALGLGLQFLLWYDEGEERNRGNFPPRFSGRQFPNYSSELNVNALELEDSALYLCASSHRDRTDTQYFGPGTRLTVL.

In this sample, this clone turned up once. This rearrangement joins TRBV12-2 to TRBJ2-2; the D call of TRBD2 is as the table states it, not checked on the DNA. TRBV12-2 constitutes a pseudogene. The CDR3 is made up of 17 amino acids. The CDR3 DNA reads TGTGCAAGTCGCCCAAAGCGTCTGAGGTCGTACACCGGGGAGCTGTTTTTT. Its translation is CASRPKRLRSYTGELFF.

In DNA, the CDR3 is TGTGCCAGCAGTGGCGACCGGGACAGCCAAGAGACCCAGTACTTC. Its protein is CASSGDRDSQETQYF. The V gene is TRBV6-1, the J gene TRBJ2-5; 7 bases align to TRBD1. V was clipped by 4 bases and J by 1 base; unmatched bases: 6. The germline gives CDR1 MNHNS, CDR2 SASEGT. There are 15 residues in the CDR3.

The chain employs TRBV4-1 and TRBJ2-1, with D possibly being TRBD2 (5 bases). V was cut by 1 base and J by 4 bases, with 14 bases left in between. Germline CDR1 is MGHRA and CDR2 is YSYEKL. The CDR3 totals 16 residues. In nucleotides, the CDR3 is TGCGCCAGCAGCCAAGGGGTCTCGGGCGGGTACAATGAGCAGTTCTTC. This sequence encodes CASSQGVSGGYNEQFF.

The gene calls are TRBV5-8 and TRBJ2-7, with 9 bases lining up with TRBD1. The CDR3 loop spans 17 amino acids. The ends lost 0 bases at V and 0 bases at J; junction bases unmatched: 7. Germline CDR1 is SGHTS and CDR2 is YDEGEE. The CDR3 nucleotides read TGTGCCAGCAGCTTGGTCATTAGGGACAGGGCCTCCTACGAGCAGTACTTC. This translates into CASSLVIRDRASYEQYF.